This T cell receptor (beta chain) was found in a study of blood T cell repertoires in COVID-19. Study context: Italy, Spain and the United States were the sources of the convalescent and acute COVID-19 samples.

Seattle patients were enrolled while actively infected and followed longitudinally. V lost 5 bases, J lost 14 bases, and 13 bases lay in between. This CDR3 region has 12 residues. Germline CDR1 reads MNHEY; CDR2 reads SVGAGI. Data came from immunoSEQ multiplex PCR; TCRdb stores just in-frame clones and leaves some out. The sample comprises fewer than 250,000 clones, 82% of which are singletons, and 7.8% rests with the top ten. This clone has only a few counts. The origin of this receptor is a woman in her fifties or sixties with COVID-19, enrolled during active disease. The sample consisted of peripheral blood. V is TRBV6-5 and J is TRBJ1-6, with TRBD1 as a possible D gene (5 bases). The CDR3 spells CASSQRGGTLHF. CDR3 bases: TGTGCCAGCAGTCAAAGGGGTGGGACCCTCCACTTT.